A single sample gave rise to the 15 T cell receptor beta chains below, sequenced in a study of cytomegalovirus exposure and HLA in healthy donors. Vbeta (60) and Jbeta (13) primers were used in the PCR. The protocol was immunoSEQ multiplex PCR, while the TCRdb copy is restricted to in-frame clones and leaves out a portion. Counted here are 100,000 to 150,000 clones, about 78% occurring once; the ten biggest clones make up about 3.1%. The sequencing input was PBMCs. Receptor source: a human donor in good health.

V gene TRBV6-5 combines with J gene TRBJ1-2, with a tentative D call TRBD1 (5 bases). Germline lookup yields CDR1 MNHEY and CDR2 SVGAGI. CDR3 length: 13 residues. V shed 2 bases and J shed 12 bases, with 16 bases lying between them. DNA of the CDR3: TGTGCCAGCAGTTACGCGGGGGTGGGGGTTAACACCTTC. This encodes CASSYAGVGVNTF.

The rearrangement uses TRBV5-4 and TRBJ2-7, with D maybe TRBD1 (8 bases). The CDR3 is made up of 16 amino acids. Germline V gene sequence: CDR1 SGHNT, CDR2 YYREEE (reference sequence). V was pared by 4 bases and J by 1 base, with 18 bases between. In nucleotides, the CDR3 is TGTGCCAGCAGCCCCCCGGGGGGACAGGCTTCCTACGAGCAGTACTTC. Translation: CASSPPGGQASYEQYF.

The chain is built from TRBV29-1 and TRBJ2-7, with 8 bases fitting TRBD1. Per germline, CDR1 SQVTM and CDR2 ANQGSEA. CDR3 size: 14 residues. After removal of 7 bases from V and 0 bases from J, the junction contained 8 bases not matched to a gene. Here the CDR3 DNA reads TGCAGCGCCCAGGACAGGGCAAGCTCCTACGAGCAGTACTTC. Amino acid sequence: CSAQDRASSYEQYF.

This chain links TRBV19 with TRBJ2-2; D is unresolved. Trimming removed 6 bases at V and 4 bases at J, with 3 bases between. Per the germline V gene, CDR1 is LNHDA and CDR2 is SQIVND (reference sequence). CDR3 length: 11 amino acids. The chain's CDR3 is CASSGTGELFF. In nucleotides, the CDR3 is TGTGCCAGTAGCGGCACCGGGGAGCTGTTTTTT.

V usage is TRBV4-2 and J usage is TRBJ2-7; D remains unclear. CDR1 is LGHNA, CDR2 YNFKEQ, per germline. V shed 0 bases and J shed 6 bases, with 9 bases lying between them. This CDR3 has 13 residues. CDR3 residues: CASSQENTPEQYF. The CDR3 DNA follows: TGTGCCAGCAGCCAAGAGAATACTCCCGAGCAGTACTTC.

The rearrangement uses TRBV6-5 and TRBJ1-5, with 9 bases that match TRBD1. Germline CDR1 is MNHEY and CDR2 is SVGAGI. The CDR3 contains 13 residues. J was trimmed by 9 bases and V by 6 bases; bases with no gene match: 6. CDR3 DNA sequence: TGTGCCAGCAGCACAGGGGGCGCGGGGCCCCAGCATTTT. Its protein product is CASSTGGAGPQHF.

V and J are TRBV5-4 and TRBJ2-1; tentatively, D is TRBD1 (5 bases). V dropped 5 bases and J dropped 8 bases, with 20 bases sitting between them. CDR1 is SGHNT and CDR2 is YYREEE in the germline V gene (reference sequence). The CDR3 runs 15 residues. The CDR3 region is CASSTRTSGIDEQFF. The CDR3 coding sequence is TGTGCCAGCAGTACCCGTACATCAGGGATCGATGAGCAGTTCTTC.

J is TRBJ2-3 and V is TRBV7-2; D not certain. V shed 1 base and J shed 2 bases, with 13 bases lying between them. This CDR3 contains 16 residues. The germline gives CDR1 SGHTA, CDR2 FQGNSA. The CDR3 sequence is CASSLVGGGPTDTQYF. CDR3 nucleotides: TGTGCCAGCAGCTTAGTCGGCGGCGGCCCCACAGATACGCAGTATTTT.

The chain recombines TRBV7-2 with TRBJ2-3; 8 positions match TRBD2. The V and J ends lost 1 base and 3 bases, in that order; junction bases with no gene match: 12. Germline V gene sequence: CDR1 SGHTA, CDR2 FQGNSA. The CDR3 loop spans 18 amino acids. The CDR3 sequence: CASSLDRWRGARTDTQYF. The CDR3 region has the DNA TGTGCCAGCAGCTTAGATCGCTGGCGGGGGGCCCGGACAGATACGCAGTATTTT.

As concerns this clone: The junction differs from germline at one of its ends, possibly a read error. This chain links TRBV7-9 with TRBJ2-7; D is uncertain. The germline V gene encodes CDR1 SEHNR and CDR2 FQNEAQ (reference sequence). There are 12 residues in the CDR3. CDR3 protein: CSSSLRGDEQYF. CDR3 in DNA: TGTTCCAGCAGCTTACGTGGAGACGAGCAGTACTTC.

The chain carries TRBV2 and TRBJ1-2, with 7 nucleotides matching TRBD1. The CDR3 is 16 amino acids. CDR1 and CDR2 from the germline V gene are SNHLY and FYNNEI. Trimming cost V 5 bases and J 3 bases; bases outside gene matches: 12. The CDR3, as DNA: TGTGCCAGCAGTCTCGGACAGGCCTCCCGAGACTATGGCTACACCTTC. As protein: CASSLGQASRDYGYTF.

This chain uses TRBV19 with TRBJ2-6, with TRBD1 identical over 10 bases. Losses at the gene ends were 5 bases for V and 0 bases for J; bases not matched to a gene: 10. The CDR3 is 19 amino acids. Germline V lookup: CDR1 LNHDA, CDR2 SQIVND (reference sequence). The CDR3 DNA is TGTGCCAGTAGTGTACACGGGACAGGGGTTCTCTCTGGGGCCAACGTCCTGACTTTC. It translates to CASSVHGTGVLSGANVLTF.

The CDR3 sequence is CATSRGRQVTDTQYF. The CDR3 DNA reads TGTGCCACCAGCAGAGGGAGACAGGTCACAGATACGCAGTATTTT. The V call is TRBV15, the J call TRBJ2-3; maybe TRBD1 (6 bases). V was pared by 1 base and J by 2 bases, with 10 bases between. The CDR3 has 15 amino acids. Germline V gene sequence: CDR1 LNHNV, CDR2 YYDKDF (reference sequence).

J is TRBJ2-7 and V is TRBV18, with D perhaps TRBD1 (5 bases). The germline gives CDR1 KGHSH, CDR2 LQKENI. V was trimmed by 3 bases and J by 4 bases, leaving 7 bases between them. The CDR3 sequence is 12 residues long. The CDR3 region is CASSPNRYEQYF. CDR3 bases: TGTGCCAGCTCACCCAACAGGTACGAGCAGTACTTC.

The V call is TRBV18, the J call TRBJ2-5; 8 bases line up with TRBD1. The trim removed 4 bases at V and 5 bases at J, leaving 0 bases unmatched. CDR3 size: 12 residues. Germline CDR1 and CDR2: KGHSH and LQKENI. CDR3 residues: CASSRDRETQYF. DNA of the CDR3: TGTGCCAGCTCACGGGACAGGGAGACCCAGTACTTC.